The 2 T cell receptor beta chains given below trace back to one sample, sequenced in a study of T cell responses to AZD1222 COVID-19 vaccine. This table comes from immunoSEQ multiplex PCR, and its TCRdb copy is limited to in-frame clones, with some not included. The data show over 100,000 clones, approximately 90% seen once. The material sequenced was peripheral blood, taken on day 0 of AZD1222 vaccination. These receptors came from an adult in good health.

This clone was found once. The chain combines TRBV5-4 with TRBJ1-2; D may be TRBD1 (5 bases). V dropped 4 bases and J dropped 3 bases, with 16 bases sitting between them. There are 15 residues in the CDR3. The germline V gene has CDR1 SGHNT and CDR2 YYREEE (reference sequence). The CDR3 bases are TGTGCCAGCAGCCGATCGACAGAACCTTACTATGGCTACACCTTC. Translation: CASSRSTEPYYGYTF.

The CDR3 region is CAWGYRWGSDQPQHF. In DNA, the CDR3 is TGTGCCTGGGGCTACAGGTGGGGATCGGATCAGCCCCAGCATTTT. This rearrangement joins TRBV30 to TRBJ1-5; weak D call: TRBD1 (5 bases). With 5 bases removed from V and 5 bases from J, the gap between germline ends came to 19 bases. The V gene's germline CDR1 is GTSNPN and CDR2 SVGIG (reference sequence). CDR3 length: 15 residues.